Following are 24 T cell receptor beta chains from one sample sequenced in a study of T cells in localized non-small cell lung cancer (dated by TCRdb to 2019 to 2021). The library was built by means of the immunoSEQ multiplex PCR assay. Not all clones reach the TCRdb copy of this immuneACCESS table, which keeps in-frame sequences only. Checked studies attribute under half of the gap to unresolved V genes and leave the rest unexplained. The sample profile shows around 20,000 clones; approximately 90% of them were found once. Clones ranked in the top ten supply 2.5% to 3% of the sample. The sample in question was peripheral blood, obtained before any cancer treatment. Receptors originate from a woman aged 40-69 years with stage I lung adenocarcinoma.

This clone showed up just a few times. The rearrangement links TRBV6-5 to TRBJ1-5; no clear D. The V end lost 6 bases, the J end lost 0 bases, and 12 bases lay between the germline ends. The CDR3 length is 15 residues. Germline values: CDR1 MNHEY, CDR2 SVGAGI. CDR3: CASSLGRLSNQPQHF. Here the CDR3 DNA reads TGTGCCAGCAGCCTCGGACGGCTTAGCAATCAGCCCCAGCATTTT.

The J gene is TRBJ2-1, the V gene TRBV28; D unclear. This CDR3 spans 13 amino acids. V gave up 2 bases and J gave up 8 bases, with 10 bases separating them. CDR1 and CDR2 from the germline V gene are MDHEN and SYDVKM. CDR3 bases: TGTGCCAGCAGTTTACAACAAGTCGATGAGCAGTTCTTC. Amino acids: CASSLQQVDEQFF. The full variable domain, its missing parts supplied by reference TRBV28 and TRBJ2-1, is DVKVTQSSRYLVKRTGEKVFLECVQDMDHENMFWYRQDPGLGLRLIYFSYDVKMKEKGDIPEGYSVSREKKERFSLILESASTNQTSMYLCASSLQQVDEQFFGPGTRLTVL.

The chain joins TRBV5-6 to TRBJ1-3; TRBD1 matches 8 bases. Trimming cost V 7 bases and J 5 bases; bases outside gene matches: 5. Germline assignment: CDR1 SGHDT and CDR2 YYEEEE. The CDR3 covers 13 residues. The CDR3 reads CASSGQGRNTIYF. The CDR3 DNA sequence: TGTGCCAGCTCTGGACAGGGTAGAAACACCATATATTTT.

Here the CDR3 reads CASSLGLTLQETQYF. CDR3 DNA sequence: TGTGCCAGCAGCTTAGGTCTAACGCTACAAGAGACCCAGTACTTC. The chain uses TRBV7-6 and TRBJ2-5; D not resolved. The CDR3 contains 15 residues. V lost 1 base and J 2 bases, leaving 11 bases between the germline ends. In germline, CDR1 is SGHVS, CDR2 FNYEAQ.

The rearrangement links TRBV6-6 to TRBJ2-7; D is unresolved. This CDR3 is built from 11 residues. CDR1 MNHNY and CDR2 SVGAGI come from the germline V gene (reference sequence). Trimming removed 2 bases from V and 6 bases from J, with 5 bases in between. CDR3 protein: CASSYNSEQYF. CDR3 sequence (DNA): TGTGCCAGCAGTTACAATTCCGAGCAGTACTTC.

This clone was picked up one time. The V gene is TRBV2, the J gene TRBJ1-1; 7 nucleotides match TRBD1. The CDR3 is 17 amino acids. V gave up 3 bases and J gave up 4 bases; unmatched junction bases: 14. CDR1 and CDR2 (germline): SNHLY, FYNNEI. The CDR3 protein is CASSEAPPTGTSTEAFF. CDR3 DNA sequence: TGTGCCAGCAGTGAGGCCCCTCCGACAGGGACGAGCACTGAAGCTTTCTTT.

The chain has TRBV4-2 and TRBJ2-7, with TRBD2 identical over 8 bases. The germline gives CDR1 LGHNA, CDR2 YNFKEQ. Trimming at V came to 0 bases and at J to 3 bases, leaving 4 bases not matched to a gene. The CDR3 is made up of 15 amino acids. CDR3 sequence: CASSQDRAGGYEQYF. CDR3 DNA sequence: TGTGCCAGCAGCCAAGATCGGGCGGGAGGCTACGAGCAGTACTTC.

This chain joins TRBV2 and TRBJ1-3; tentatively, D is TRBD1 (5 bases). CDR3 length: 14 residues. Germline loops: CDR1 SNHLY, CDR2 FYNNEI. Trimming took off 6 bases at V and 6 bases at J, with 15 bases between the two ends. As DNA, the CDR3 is TGTGCCAGCAGACAGGTGATGGGTGTAAACACCATATATTTT. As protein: CASRQVMGVNTIYF.

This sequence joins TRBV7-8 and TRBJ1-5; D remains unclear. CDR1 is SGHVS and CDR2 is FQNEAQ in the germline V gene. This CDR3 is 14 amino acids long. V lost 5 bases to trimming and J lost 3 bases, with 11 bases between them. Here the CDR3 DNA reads TGTGCCAGCAGCGGCCGGGGAACCAATCAGCCCCAGCATTTT. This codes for CASSGRGTNQPQHF.

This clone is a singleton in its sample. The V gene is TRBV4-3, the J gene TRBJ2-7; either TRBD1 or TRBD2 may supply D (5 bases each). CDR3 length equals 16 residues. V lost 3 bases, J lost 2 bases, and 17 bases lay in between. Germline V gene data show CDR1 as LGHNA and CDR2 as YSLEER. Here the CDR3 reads CASSHFARDGAYEQYF. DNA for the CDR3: TGCGCCAGCAGCCATTTTGCCCGGGACGGAGCCTACGAGCAGTACTTC.

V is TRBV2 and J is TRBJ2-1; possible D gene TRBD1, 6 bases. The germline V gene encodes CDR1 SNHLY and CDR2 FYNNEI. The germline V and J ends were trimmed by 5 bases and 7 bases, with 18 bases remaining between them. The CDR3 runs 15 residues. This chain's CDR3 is CASSYLRTAQNEQFF. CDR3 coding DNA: TGTGCCAGCAGTTACCTAAGGACAGCCCAGAATGAGCAGTTCTTC. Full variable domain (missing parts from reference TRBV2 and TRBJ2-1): EPEVTQTPSHQVTQMGQEVILRCVPISNHLYFYWYRQILGQKVEFLVSFYNNEISEKSEIFDDQFSVERPDGSNFTLKIRSTKLEDSAMYFCASSYLRTAQNEQFFGPGTRLTVL.

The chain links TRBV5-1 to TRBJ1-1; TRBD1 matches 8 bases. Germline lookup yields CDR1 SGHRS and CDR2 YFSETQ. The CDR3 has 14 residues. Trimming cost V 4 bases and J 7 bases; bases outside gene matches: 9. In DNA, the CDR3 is TGCGCCAGCAGCGATGACAGGGGAGGGGATGAAGCTTTCTTT. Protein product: CASSDDRGGDEAFF.

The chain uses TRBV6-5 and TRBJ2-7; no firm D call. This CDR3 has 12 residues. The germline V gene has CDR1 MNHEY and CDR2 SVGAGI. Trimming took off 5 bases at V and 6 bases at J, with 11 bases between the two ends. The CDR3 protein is CASSETYGEQYF. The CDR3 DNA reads TGTGCCAGCAGTGAAACTTACGGCGAGCAGTACTTC.

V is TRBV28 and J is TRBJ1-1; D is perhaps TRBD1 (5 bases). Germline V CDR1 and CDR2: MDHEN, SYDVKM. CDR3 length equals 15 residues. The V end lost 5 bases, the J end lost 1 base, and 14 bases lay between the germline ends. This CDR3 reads CASSPGDDRNTEAFF. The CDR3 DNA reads TGTGCCAGCAGTCCCGGGGACGACCGGAACACTGAAGCTTTCTTT.

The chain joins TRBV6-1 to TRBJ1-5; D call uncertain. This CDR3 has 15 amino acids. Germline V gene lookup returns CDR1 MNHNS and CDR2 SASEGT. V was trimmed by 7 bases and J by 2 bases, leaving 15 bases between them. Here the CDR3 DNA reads TGTGCCAGCAATCGTAGCCCGGAGGGCAATCAGCCCCAGCATTTT. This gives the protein CASNRSPEGNQPQHF.

CDR3 protein: CASSKSVDRSSYEQYF. CDR3 DNA: TGTGCCAGTAGTAAATCGGTCGACAGGAGCTCCTACGAGCAGTACTTC. V and J are TRBV19 and TRBJ2-7, with D possibly being TRBD1 (6 bases). Germline CDR1 and CDR2: LNHDA and SQIVND (reference sequence). Trimming cost V 4 bases and J 0 bases, with 16 bases left between them. The CDR3 is 16 amino acids. The full variable domain, rest sourced from reference TRBV19 and TRBJ2-7, is DGGITQSPKYLFRKEGQNVTLSCEQNLNHDAMYWYRQDPGQGLRLIYYSQIVNDFQKGDIAEGYSVSREKKESFPLTVTSAQKNPTAFYLCASSKSVDRSSYEQYFGPGTRLTVT.

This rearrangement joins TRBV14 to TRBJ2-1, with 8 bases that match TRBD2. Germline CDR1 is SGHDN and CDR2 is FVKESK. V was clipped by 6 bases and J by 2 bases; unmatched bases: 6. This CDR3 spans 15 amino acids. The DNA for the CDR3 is TGTGCCAGCAGAATAGCGGGGCGCCCCTACAATGAGCAGTTCTTC. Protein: CASRIAGRPYNEQFF.

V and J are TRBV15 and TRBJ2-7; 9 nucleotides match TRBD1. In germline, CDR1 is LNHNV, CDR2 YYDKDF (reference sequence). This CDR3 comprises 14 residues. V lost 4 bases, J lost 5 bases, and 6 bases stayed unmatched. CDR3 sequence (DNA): TGTGCCACCAGCACGGGGACAGGGACGAACGAGCAGTACTTC. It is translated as CATSTGTGTNEQYF.

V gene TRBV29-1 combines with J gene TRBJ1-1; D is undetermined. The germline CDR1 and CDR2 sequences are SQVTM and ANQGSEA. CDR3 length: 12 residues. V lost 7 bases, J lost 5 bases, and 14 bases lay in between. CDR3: CSAVPGWTEAFF. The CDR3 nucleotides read TGCAGCGCGGTCCCCGGATGGACTGAAGCTTTCTTT.

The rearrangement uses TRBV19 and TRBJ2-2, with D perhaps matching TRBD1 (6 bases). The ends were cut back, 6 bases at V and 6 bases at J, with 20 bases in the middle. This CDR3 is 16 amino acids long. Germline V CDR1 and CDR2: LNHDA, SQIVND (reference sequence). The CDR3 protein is CASSNLDRLGAGELFF. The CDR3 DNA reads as TGTGCCAGTAGCAATCTCGACAGGTTGGGGGCCGGGGAGCTGTTTTTT.

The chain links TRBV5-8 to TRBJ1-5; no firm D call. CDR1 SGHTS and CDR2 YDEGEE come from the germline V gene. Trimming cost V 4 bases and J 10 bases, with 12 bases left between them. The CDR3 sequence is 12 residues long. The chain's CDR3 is CASSPDFVPQHF. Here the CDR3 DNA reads TGTGCCAGCAGCCCAGATTTCGTACCCCAGCATTTT.

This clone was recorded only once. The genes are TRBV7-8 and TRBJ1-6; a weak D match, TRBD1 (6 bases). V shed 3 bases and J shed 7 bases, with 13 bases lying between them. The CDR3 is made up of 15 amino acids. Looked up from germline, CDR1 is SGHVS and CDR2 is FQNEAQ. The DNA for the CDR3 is TGTGCCAGCAGCTTTCGGGACACCAAAAATTCACCCCTCCACTTT. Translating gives CASSFRDTKNSPLHF.

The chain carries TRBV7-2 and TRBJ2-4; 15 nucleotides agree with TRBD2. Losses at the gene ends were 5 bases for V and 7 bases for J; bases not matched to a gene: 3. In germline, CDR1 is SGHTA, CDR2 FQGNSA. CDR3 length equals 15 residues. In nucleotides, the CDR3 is TGTGCCAGCAGCATTGGGACTAGCGGGGGGAACATTCAGTACTTC. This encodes CASSIGTSGGNIQYF.

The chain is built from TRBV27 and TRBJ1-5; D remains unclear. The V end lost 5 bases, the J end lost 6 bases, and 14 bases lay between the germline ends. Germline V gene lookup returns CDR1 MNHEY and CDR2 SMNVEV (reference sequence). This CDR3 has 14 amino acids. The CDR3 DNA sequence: TGTGCCAGCAGTACAAAATCAACTGGTCAGCCCCAGCATTTT. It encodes CASSTKSTGQPQHF.